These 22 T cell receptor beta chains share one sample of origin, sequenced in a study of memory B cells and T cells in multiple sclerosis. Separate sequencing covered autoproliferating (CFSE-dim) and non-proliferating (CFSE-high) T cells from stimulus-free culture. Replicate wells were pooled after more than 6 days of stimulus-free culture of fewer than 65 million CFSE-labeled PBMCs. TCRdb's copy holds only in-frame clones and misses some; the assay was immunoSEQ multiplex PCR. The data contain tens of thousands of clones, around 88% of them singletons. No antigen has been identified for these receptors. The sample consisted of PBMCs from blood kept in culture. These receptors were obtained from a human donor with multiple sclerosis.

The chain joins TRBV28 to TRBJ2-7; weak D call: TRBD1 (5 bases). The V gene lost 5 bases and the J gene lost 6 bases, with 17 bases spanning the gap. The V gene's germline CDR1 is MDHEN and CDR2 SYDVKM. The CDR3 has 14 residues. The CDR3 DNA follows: TGTGCCAGCAGTCCTACCCTGGACACCCTCGAGCAGTACTTC. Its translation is CASSPTLDTLEQYF. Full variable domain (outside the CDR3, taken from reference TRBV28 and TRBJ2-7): DVKVTQSSRYLVKRTGEKVFLECVQDMDHENMFWYRQDPGLGLRLIYFSYDVKMKEKGDIPEGYSVSREKKERFSLILESASTNQTSMYLCASSPTLDTLEQYFGPGTRLTVT.

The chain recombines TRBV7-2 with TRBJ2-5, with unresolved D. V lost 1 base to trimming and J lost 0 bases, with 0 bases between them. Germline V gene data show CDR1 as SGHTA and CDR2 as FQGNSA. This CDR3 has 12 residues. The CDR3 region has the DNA TGTGCCAGCAGCTTAGACCAAGAGACCCAGTACTTC. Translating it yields CASSLDQETQYF.

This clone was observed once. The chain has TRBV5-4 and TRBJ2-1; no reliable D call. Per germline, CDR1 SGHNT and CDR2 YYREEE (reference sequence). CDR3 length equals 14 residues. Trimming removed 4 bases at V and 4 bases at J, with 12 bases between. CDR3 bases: TGTGCCAGCAGCCAAATCGACACGTACAATGAGCAGTTCTTC. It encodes CASSQIDTYNEQFF. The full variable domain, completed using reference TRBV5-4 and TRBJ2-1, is ETGVTQSPTHLIKTRGQQVTLRCSSQSGHNTVSWYQQALGQGPQFIFQYYREEENGRGNFPPRFSGLQFPNYSSELNVNALELDDSALYLCASSQIDTYNEQFFGPGTRLTVL.

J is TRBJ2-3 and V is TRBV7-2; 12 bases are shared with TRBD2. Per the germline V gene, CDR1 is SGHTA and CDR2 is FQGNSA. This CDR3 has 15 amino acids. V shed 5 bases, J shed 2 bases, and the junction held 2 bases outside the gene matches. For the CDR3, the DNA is TGTGCCAGCAGCCGGACTAGCGGGATCACAGATACGCAGTATTTT. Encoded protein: CASSRTSGITDTQYF.

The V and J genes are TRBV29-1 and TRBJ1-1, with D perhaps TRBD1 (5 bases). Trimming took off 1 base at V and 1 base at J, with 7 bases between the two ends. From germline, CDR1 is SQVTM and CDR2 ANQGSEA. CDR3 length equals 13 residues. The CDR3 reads CSVEAGRNTEAFF. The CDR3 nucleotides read TGCAGCGTTGAAGCAGGGAGGAACACTGAAGCTTTCTTT.

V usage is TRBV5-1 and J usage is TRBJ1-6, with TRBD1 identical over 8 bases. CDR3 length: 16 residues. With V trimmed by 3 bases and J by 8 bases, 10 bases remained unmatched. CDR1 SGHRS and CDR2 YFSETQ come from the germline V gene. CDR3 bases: TGCGCCAGCAGCTGGAATGACAGGGGCCTTCATTCACCCCTCCACTTT. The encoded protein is CASSWNDRGLHSPLHF.

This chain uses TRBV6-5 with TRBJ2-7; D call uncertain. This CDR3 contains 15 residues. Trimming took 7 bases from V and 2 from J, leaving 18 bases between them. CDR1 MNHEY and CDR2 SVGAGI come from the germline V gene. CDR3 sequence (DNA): TGTGCCAGCAAAGTCCCGAGGCGTACCACCTACGAGCAGTACTTC. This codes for CASKVPRRTTYEQYF.

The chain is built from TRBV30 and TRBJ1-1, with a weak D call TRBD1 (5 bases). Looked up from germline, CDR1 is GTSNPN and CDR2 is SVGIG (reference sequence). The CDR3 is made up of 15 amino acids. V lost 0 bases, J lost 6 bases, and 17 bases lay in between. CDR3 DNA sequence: TGTGCCTGGAGTGTACGGGGACGCTTGCTGGCTGAAGCTTTCTTT. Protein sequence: CAWSVRGRLLAEAFF.

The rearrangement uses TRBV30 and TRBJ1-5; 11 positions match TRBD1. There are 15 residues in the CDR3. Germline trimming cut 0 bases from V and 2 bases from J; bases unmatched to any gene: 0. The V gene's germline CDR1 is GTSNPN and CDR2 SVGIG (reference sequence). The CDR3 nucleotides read TGTGCCTGGAGTGTGGGACAGGGGGGCAATCAGCCCCAGCATTTT. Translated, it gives CAWSVGQGGNQPQHF.

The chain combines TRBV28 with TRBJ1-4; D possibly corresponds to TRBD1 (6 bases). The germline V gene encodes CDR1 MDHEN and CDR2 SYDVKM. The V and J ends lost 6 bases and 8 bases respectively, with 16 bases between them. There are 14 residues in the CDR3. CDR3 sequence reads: CASRSQGSREKLFF. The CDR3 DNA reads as TGTGCCAGCAGATCACAGGGTTCGCGGGAAAAACTGTTTTTT.

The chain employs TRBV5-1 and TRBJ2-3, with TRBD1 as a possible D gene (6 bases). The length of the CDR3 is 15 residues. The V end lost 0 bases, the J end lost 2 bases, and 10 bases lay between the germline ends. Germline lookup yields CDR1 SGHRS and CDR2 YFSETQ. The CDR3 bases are TGCGCCAGCAGCTTGGAGGACAGACCCACAGATACGCAGTATTTT. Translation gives CASSLEDRPTDTQYF.

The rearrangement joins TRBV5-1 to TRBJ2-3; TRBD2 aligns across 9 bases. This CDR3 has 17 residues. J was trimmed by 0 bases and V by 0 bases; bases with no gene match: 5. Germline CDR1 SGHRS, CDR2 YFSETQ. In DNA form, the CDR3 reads TGCGCCAGCAGCTTGGCGACTAGCGGTTATAGCACAGATACGCAGTATTTT. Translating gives CASSLATSGYSTDTQYF.

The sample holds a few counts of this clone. CDR3 nucleotide sequence: TGTGCCACCAGCAGAACCGGGACAGGGGGCTTTTCACCCCTCCACTTT. Translating it yields CATSRTGTGGFSPLHF. The V and J genes are TRBV15 and TRBJ1-6; TRBD1 matches 12 bases. The CDR3 loop spans 16 amino acids. V dropped 2 bases and J dropped 9; count of bases not matched to a gene: 5. Looked up from germline, CDR1 is LNHNV and CDR2 is YYDKDF (reference sequence).

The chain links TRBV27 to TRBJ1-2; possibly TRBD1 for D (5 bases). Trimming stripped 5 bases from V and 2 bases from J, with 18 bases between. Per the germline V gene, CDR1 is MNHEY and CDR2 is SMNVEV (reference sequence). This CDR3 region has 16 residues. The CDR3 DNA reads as TGTGCCAGCAGTAGTTCCGGGGCGCCCCTCAACTATGGCTACACCTTC. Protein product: CASSSSGAPLNYGYTF.

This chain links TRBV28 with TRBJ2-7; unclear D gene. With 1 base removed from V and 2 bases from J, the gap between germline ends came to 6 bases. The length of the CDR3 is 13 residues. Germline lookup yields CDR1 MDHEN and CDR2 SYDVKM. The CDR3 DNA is TGTGCCAGCAGTTTATACGGAGCCTACGAGCAGTACTTC. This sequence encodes CASSLYGAYEQYF.

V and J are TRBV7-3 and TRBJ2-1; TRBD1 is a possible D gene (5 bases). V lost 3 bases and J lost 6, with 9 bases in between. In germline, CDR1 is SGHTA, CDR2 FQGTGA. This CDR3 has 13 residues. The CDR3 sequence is CASSFAGPNEQFF. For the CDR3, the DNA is TGTGCCAGCAGCTTCGCAGGGCCCAATGAGCAGTTCTTC.

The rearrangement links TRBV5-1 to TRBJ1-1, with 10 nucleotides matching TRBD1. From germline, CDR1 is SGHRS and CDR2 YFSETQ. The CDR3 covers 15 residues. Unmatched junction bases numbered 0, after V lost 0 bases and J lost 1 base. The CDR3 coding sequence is TGCGCCAGCAGCTTGGGGGACAGGGGGAACACTGAAGCTTTCTTT. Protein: CASSLGDRGNTEAFF.

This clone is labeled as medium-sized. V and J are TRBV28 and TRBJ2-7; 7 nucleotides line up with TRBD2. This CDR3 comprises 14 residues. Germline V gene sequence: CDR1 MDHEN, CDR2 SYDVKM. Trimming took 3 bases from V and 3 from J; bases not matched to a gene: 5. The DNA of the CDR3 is TGTGCCAGCAGTTTTCGCGGGAGCGGCTACGAGCAGTACTTC. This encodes CASSFRGSGYEQYF.

In nucleotides, the CDR3 is TGTGCCAGCAGTTACTCGAGGCAGGTCCTTGGAAATGAGCAGTTCTTC. It specifies CASSYSRQVLGNEQFF. The rearrangement links TRBV6-5 to TRBJ2-1; D call uncertain. The length of the CDR3 is 16 residues. Germline CDR1 MNHEY, CDR2 SVGAGI. Trimming shortened V by 0 bases and J by 7 bases, and 16 bases separated the two germline ends.

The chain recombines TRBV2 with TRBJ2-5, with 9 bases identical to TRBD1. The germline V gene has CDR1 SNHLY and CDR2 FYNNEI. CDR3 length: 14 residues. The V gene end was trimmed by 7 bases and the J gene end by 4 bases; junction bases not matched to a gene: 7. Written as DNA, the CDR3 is TGTGCCAGCAAATGGGGACAGGGAGGAGAGACCCAGTACTTC. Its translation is CASKWGQGGETQYF. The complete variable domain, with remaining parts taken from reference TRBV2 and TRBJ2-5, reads EPEVTQTPSHQVTQMGQEVILRCVPISNHLYFYWYRQILGQKVEFLVSFYNNEISEKSEIFDDQFSVERPDGSNFTLKIRSTKLEDSAMYFCASKWGQGGETQYFGPGTRLLVL.

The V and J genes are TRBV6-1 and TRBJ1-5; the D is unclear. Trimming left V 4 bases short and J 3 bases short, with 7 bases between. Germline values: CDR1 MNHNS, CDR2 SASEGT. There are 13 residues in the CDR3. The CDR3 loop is CASSVVINQPQHF. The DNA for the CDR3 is TGTGCCAGCAGTGTAGTGATCAATCAGCCCCAGCATTTT.

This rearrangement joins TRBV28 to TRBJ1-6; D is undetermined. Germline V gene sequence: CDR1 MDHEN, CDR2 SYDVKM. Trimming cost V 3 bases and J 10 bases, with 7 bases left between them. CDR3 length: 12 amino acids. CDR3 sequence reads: CASSLMASPLHF. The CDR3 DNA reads TGTGCCAGCAGTTTGATGGCCTCACCCCTCCACTTT.